Detailed here is one T cell receptor (beta chain). There are 17 residues in the CDR3. CDR1 is KGHSH, CDR2 LQKENI, per germline. This record belongs to a study of T cells expressing NK-cell markers. Across the study: Sorted CD3+CD56+NKG2C+, CD3+CD56+NKG2C- and CD3+CD56-NKG2C+ T cells provided the TCR beta repertoires.

TCR beta cDNA was generated via 5'RACE template switching incorporating UMIs. One entry per CDR3 protein, without DNA, is what TCRdb gives after re-calling the 5' RACE reads. The sample table sets out 550,000 to 600,000 distinct CDR3 sequences. Sequencing was done on a sample of blood T cells: a sorted CD56 or NKG2C T cell subset, CD4+ or CD8+ T cells, or bulk PBMC T cells (not recorded which). The chain is built from TRBV18 and TRBJ2-5; there is no DNA to check the TCRdb D call of TRBD2. The TCR comes from a man aged 18 to 35 in good health. The CDR3 region is CASSPRGSGEYQETQYF.